The sequence of this T cell receptor (beta chain) was determined in a study of human T cells and chemical hapten exposure. Study details: The study sensitized with 2% DPC on a 2 cm by 2 cm patch of upper inner arm skin. Study conclusions and caveats: Counts of TCRs above 1 in 1000 frequency stayed unchanged with DPC sensitization.

Noted time point: patch test 1, 2 weeks after DPC sensitization. As for treatment: therapeutic diphenylcyclopropenone sensitization with weekly scalp DPC. The library tagged individual cDNA molecules with unique molecular identifiers. TCRdb re-analysed the RACE reads in MiXCR, keeping a single row per CDR3 protein. The repertoire holds 350,000 or so distinct CDR3 sequences, with around 6.9% as singletons. CDR1 and CDR2 from the germline V gene are MNHEY and SMNVEV (reference sequence). The germline V and J ends were trimmed by 3 bases and 13 bases, with 10 bases remaining between them. The CDR3 is made up of 12 amino acids. This clonotype occurred many times. Its antigen is unidentified.

The clonotype comes from a woman between 18 and 30 years old with alopecia areata. Some clones in this sample may be carry-over from other donors' samples. The chain has TRBV27 and TRBJ1-6; TRBD1 is a possible D gene (6 bases). The material sequenced was whole blood, taken in connection with sensitization to the hapten diphenylcyclopropenone (DPC). CDR3 nucleotide sequence: TGTGCCAGCAGTTTCGGGGGGCATCCCCTCCACTTT. Residues: CASSFGGHPLHF.